This is a list of T cell receptor beta chains from one sample in a study of T cell responses to AZD1222 COVID-19 vaccine. Clones were sequenced by immunoSEQ multiplex PCR, and TCRdb holds only the in-frame ones, with some missing. The sample carries 150,000 to 200,000 clones, around 93% recorded once. The sequencing here drew on peripheral blood, taken 28 days after the second AZD1222 dose. Every receptor here comes from an adult who received the AZD1222 COVID-19 vaccine. The CDR3 runs from the conserved cysteine through the conserved F or W. The D gene is left open where the match is weak. Some rows have no size entry. The others give once, few or many, or a class for an expanded clone.

v_gene	abundance	d_gene	j_gene	CDR3nt	CDR3aa
TRBV11-2	-	-	TRBJ1-1	TGTGCCAGCAGCTCTGCGATGAACACTGAAGCTTTCTTT	CASSSAMNTEAFF
TRBV7-8	-	-	TRBJ1-3	TGTGCCAGCAGCCGCTACAGCTCTGGAAACACCATATATTTT	CASSRYSSGNTIYF
TRBV4-2	-	TRBD1	TRBJ1-4	TGTGCCAGCAGCCCAGGACAGGGAGGCGAAAAACTGTTTTTT	CASSPGQGGEKLFF
TRBV7-2	-	-	TRBJ1-1	TGTGCCAGCAGTGGGGGGTTGAACACTGAAGCTTTCTTT	CASSGGLNTEAFF
TRBV5-5	once	-	TRBJ1-1	TGTGCCAGCAGCTGGGTTGCCGGGGTGAACACTGAAGCTTTCTTT	CASSWVAGVNTEAFF
TRBV9	once	-	TRBJ1-1	TGTGCCAGCAGCTCGACGGGCCCCGCCACTGAAGCTTTCTTT	CASSSTGPATEAFF
TRBV5-1	-	-	TRBJ2-7	TGCGCCAGCAGCCCCACTATCGGCTACGAGCAGTACTTC	CASSPTIGYEQYF
TRBV6-1	-	-	TRBJ1-6	TGTGCCAGCAGTGATGAGTGGGGGTCCTATAATTCACCCCTCCACTTT	CASSDEWGSYNSPLHF
TRBV6-5	few	TRBD1	TRBJ2-7	TGTGCCAGCAGTTACCGGGACAGGGGGTACGAGCAGTACTTC	CASSYRDRGYEQYF
TRBV7-2	-	-	TRBJ2-5	TGTGCCAGCAGCTTAGGCTACTTGGAGACCCAGTACTTC	CASSLGYLETQYF
TRBV11-1	once	-	TRBJ2-1	TGTGCCAGCAGCTTAGCCCGGGGGGCCCGTCACAATGAGCAGTTCTTC	CASSLARGARHNEQFF
TRBV28	-	-	TRBJ2-7	TGTGCCAGCACCCCGAGTCAGGTTTTAGGCGAGCAGTACTTC	CASTPSQVLGEQYF
TRBV29-1	-	-	TRBJ1-4	TGCAGCGTTGAAGAAGGGAGGGTCCCTAATGAAAAACTGTTTTTT	CSVEEGRVPNEKLFF
TRBV5-1	-	-	TRBJ2-5	TGCGCCAGCAGCTTTCGACAGACCCAAGAGACCCAGTACTTC	CASSFRQTQETQYF
TRBV19	-	-	TRBJ1-2	TGTGCCAGTAGTATGGACGGCGTTAACTATGGCTACACCTTC	CASSMDGVNYGYTF
TRBV3-1/TRBV3-2	-	-	TRBJ2-2	TGTGCCAGCAGCCAACGTGGCACAGTCCGCACCGGGGAGCTGTTTTTT	CASSQRGTVRTGELFF
TRBV7-9	-	-	TRBJ1-1	TGTGCCAGCAGCTTATACGGCGGGAACACTGAAGCTTTCTTT	CASSLYGGNTEAFF
TRBV4-1	-	TRBD1	TRBJ1-5	TGCGCCAGCAGCCCTGGGACAGGGGGTCAGCCCCAGCATTTT	CASSPGTGGQPQHF
TRBV25-1	once	TRBD1	TRBJ1-2	TGTGCCAGCAGTGAATTGGTAGGGACAGGGGAAGTCTATGGCTACACCTTC	CASSELVGTGEVYGYTF
TRBV28	few	-	TRBJ1-5	TGTGCCAGCAGTCTGGACCTAGGGCTCGCGACATCGTCCCAGCATTTT	CASSLDLGLATSSQHF
TRBV18	once	-	TRBJ1-4	TGTGCCAGCTCAACGGGTTTATCGGGGGAAAAACTGTTTTTT	CASSTGLSGEKLFF
TRBV2	few	-	TRBJ1-6	TGTGCCAGCAGTGGGGGGGCAGGAGTTGAGTCACCCCTCCACTTT	CASSGGAGVESPLHF
TRBV21-1	-	-	TRBJ2-1	TGTGCCAGCAGCAAATATGGACAGTCCAGGGCCGAGCAGTTCTTC	CASSKYGQSRAEQFF
TRBV7-9	-	TRBD2	TRBJ2-1	TGTGCCAGCAGCTTCAGCGAGGGTCTAGCGGGGGCCTACAATGAGCAGTTCTTC	CASSFSEGLAGAYNEQFF
TRBV20-1	-	-	TRBJ1-1	TGCAGTGCTAGTAAGGGGGGCATGAACACTGAAGCTTTCTTT	CSASKGGMNTEAFF
TRBV7-8	-	-	TRBJ1-5	TGTGCCAGCAGCTTGGACTTAAAGCCCCAGCATTTT	CASSLDLKPQHF
TRBV30	-	-	TRBJ2-2	TGTGCCTGGAGGTCGAACACCGGGGAGCTGTTTTTT	CAWRSNTGELFF
TRBV15	-	-	TRBJ1-1	TGTGCCACCAGCATGGAACAGTTGCCATTTGCTGAAGCTTTCTTT	CATSMEQLPFAEAFF
TRBV19	-	-	TRBJ2-7	TGTGCCAGTAGTCCCTCGGACGGGTACGAGCAGTACTTC	CASSPSDGYEQYF
TRBV5-1	few	-	TRBJ2-6	TGCGCCAGCAGCGCCGATAATTCTGGGGCCAACGTCCTGACTTTC	CASSADNSGANVLTF
TRBV18	-	-	TRBJ2-7	TGTGCCAGCTCACCGCAAAGCGGGACAGACTCCTACGAGCAGTACTTC	CASSPQSGTDSYEQYF
TRBV6-5	once	-	TRBJ2-2	TGTGCCAGCAGTTACCGGCCAGGGCAGGTCACCGGGGAGCTGTTTTTT	CASSYRPGQVTGELFF
TRBV6-4	-	-	TRBJ2-3	TGTGCCAGCAGTCCGGGACCTCGGTATTCAGATACGCAGTATTTT	CASSPGPRYSDTQYF
TRBV3-1/TRBV3-2	once	-	TRBJ1-3	TGTGCCAGCAGCCAACCGGTGTTGATCGGAAACACCATATATTTT	CASSQPVLIGNTIYF
TRBV20-1	-	-	TRBJ1-5	TGCAGTGCTAGTGAGGGCGGTTACAATCAGCCCCAGCATTTT	CSASEGGYNQPQHF
TRBV6-5	-	-	TRBJ1-4	TGTGCCAGCAGTTACTCTTTCGGGGTGGAAAAACTGTTTTTT	CASSYSFGVEKLFF
TRBV9	-	TRBD2	TRBJ2-3	TGTGCCAGCAGCCTTAGCGGGGCCTCCAGCACAGATACGCAGTATTTT	CASSLSGASSTDTQYF
TRBV6-5	-	-	TRBJ2-1	TGTGCCAGCAGTTACTCAGGGAGGTCCAATGAGCAGTTCTTC	CASSYSGRSNEQFF